The 29 T cell receptor beta chains in this list originate from one sample, sequenced in a study of CD8+CD57+ T cells in acquired aplastic anemia. Researchers used genomic DNA as the template to profile TCR beta VDJ and CDR3. MiXCR, run by TCRdb on the reads, gives a single entry per CDR3 protein. The data show 150,000 to 200,000 distinct CDR3 sequences, with around 50% seen just once and approximately 1% held by the top ten. Patients who underwent sequencing had shown CD8+CD57+ cell expansion by flow cytometry. The sequencing input was sorted CD4+, CD8+, or CD8+CD57+ T cells (not recorded which) from PBMCs. The receptors come from a human donor with aplastic anemia.

Points on this clonotype: Mismatch with germline at one junction end may stem from a read error. The gene calls are TRBV6-1 and TRBJ2-3, with 12 bases fitting TRBD2. CDR3 length: 17 residues. Germline lookup yields CDR1 MNHNS and CDR2 SASEGT. The DNA for the CDR3 is TGTGCCAGCAGCGAAGGTCGACTAGCGGGGGCGACAGATACGCAGTATTTT. It codes for CASSEGRLAGATDTQYF.

Ten or more counts support this clonotype. This chain connects TRBV7-2 to TRBJ2-3, with TRBD2 as a possible D gene (7 bases). Trimming pared 4 bases from V and 5 bases from J, leaving 16 bases between. The CDR3 is made up of 15 amino acids. The germline gives CDR1 SGHTA, CDR2 FQGNSA. The CDR3 DNA reads as TGTGCCAGCAGCTCTCGGGGGGCAGGGAAAGATACGCAGTATTTT. It encodes CASSSRGAGKDTQYF.

This chain connects TRBV19 to TRBJ1-2; D might be TRBD1 (5 bases). Germline assignment: CDR1 LNHDA and CDR2 SQIVND (reference sequence). CDR3 length: 13 residues. Between the trimmed V and J ends, which lost 10 bases and 0 bases, there was a span of 12 bases. CDR3 sequence reads: CATSETANYGYTF. CDR3 bases: TGTGCCACTTCCGAGACAGCTAACTATGGCTACACCTTC.

This clonotype was found many times. The CDR3, as DNA: TGTGCCAGCGCCAATACAGGGTTTCATGCTTTCTTT. It translates to CASANTGFHAFF. The V and J genes are TRBV19 and TRBJ1-1, with D perhaps matching TRBD1 (6 bases). The CDR3 loop spans 12 amino acids. The V gene lost 9 bases and the J gene lost 11 bases, with 19 bases spanning the gap. From germline, CDR1 is LNHDA and CDR2 SQIVND (reference sequence).

The count of this clonotype is one. The chain employs TRBV6-1 and TRBJ2-7; D is perhaps TRBD1 (6 bases). The V gene lost 3 bases and the J gene lost 7 bases, with 16 bases spanning the gap. This CDR3 spans 14 amino acids. CDR1 is MNHNS and CDR2 is SASEGT in the germline V gene. The CDR3 bases are TGTGCCAGCAGTGAGGCAACAGGGATGGGTGAGCAGTACTTC. Translation: CASSEATGMGEQYF.

The rearrangement links TRBV20-1 to TRBJ2-3; 11 bases line up with TRBD2. The junction had 11 bases not matched to a gene; V was cut back by 4 bases and J by 5 bases. The CDR3 contains 16 residues. Per the germline V gene, CDR1 is DFQATT and CDR2 is SNEGSKA (reference sequence). The CDR3 sequence: CSATKLAGDALDTQYF. DNA of the CDR3: TGCAGTGCTACTAAACTAGCGGGGGACGCACTAGATACGCAGTATTTT.

The rearrangement links TRBV5-1 to TRBJ2-3; D is unclear. With 2 bases removed from V and 9 bases from J, the gap between germline ends came to 13 bases. Germline V gives CDR1 SGHRS, CDR2 YFSETQ. The CDR3 has 13 residues. In nucleotides, the CDR3 is TGCGCCAGCAGCTTATCAACTGTCGGGACGCAGTATTTT. It translates to CASSLSTVGTQYF.

The J gene is TRBJ2-1, the V gene TRBV12-3 or TRBV12-4; 7 nucleotides match TRBD2. This CDR3 has 17 amino acids. J lost 4 bases, V lost 4 bases, and 13 bases had no gene match. In DNA, the CDR3 is TGTGCCAGCAGTTCTGCCCGCGGGGGAGGGGTATACAATGAGCAGTTCTTC. Translation gives CASSSARGGGVYNEQFF.

This clonotype was counted between two and nine times. A single base separates this from a much larger clone, so it may be a read error. This rearrangement joins TRBV29-1 to TRBJ1-6; 9 bases match TRBD1. The CDR3 spans 18 residues. Germline V gene sequence: CDR1 SQVTM, CDR2 ANQGSEA. CDR3 protein: CSLRRDRGKSSYNSPLRF. The CDR3, as DNA: TGCAGCCTTCGACGTGACAGGGGGAAGAGCTCCTATAATTCACCCCTCCGCTTT. Variable domain in full (rest from reference TRBV29-1 and TRBJ1-6): SAVISQKPSRDICQRGTSLTIQCQVDSQVTMMFWYRQQPGQSLTLIATANQGSEATYESGFVIDKFPISRPNLTFSTLTVSNMSPEDSSIYLCSLRRDRGKSSYNSPLRFGNGTRLTVT.

This chain links TRBV3-1 with TRBJ2-7; perhaps TRBD1 as D (5 bases). The CDR3 runs to 13 residues. Germline lookup yields CDR1 LGHDT and CDR2 YNNKEL (reference sequence). V was cut by 4 bases and J by 6 bases, with 13 bases left in between. CDR3 residues: CASSRRLGVEQYF. The CDR3, as DNA: TGTGCCAGCAGCCGGAGATTAGGGGTCGAGCAGTACTTC.

The V and J genes are TRBV14 and TRBJ2-7; D is perhaps TRBD1 (6 bases). Trimming shortened V by 1 base and J by 8 bases, and 15 bases separated the two germline ends. The CDR3 length is 14 residues. Germline CDR1 is SGHDN and CDR2 is FVKESK. CDR3 nucleotide sequence: TGTGCCAGCAGCCAAGTCGTCAGGGGTACAAAGCAGTACTTC. Translation gives CASSQVVRGTKQYF.

This clonotype was detected many times. The rearrangement joins TRBV4-2 to TRBJ2-1, with D unclear. This CDR3 contains 13 residues. The V gene lost 1 base and the J gene lost 6 bases, with 7 bases spanning the gap. The germline V gene encodes CDR1 LGHNA and CDR2 YNFKEQ. The CDR3 DNA follows: TGTGCCAGCAGCCAAGGACGCATCAATGAGCAGTTCTTC. It codes for CASSQGRINEQFF.

The chain uses TRBV29-1 and TRBJ2-7, with 9 bases lining up with TRBD2. CDR1 is SQVTM, CDR2 ANQGSEA, per germline. This CDR3 spans 14 amino acids. CDR3 loop: CSARGPSGKNEQYF. The CDR3 coding sequence is TGCAGTGCTAGAGGTCCTAGCGGGAAAAACGAGCAGTACTTC.

The chain is built from TRBV6-5 and TRBJ1-1; D is perhaps TRBD1 (5 bases). Trimming cost V 2 bases and J 6 bases, with 10 bases left between them. The CDR3 runs to 13 residues. The germline gives CDR1 MNHEY, CDR2 SVGAGI. Written as DNA, the CDR3 is TGTGCCAGCAGTTACCCTTCGGGGGCTGAAGCTTTCTTT. It translates to CASSYPSGAEAFF.

CDR3 protein: CASSYYPLQGLNTEAFF. The CDR3 region has the DNA TGTGCCAGCAGTTACTACCCCCTACAGGGGTTGAACACTGAAGCTTTCTTT. This rearrangement joins TRBV6-2 or TRBV6-3 to TRBJ1-1; TRBD1 matches at 7 bases. From germline, CDR1 is MNHEY and CDR2 SVGEGT. The CDR3 is made up of 17 amino acids. The V gene end was trimmed by 1 base and the J gene end by 0 bases; junction bases not matched to a gene: 8.

This rearrangement joins TRBV24-1 to TRBJ1-5; D uncertain. V dropped 4 bases and J dropped 3 bases, with 9 bases sitting between them. The CDR3 covers 14 residues. Germline CDR1 KGHDR, CDR2 SFDVKD. The CDR3 is CATSDFLHNQPQHF. CDR3 DNA: TGTGCCACCAGTGACTTCTTGCACAATCAGCCCCAGCATTTT.

V is TRBV10-3 and J is TRBJ1-5; D ambiguous. Trimming removed 0 bases at V and 4 bases at J, with 4 bases between. The CDR3 is 13 amino acids. The V gene's germline CDR1 is ENHRY and CDR2 SYGVKD. CDR3 protein: CAISESTNQPQHF. The CDR3 DNA is TGTGCCATCAGTGAGTCGACAAATCAGCCCCAGCATTTT.

This clonotype was observed at least ten times. This rearrangement joins TRBV20-1 to TRBJ2-7; D is unclear. Germline V gene lookup returns CDR1 DFQATT and CDR2 SNEGSKA (reference sequence). This CDR3 is 14 amino acids long. With 0 bases removed from V and 5 bases from J, the gap between germline ends came to 14 bases. The CDR3 loop is CSAREGGPRDEQYF. For the CDR3, the DNA is TGCAGTGCTAGAGAGGGCGGTCCTCGGGACGAGCAGTACTTC.

This clonotype was counted many times. The chain joins TRBV4-3 to TRBJ1-1; TRBD1 agrees at 7 bases. This CDR3 is 15 amino acids long. J lost 1 base, V lost 7 bases, and 9 bases had no gene match. Germline CDR1 LGHNA, CDR2 YSLEER. The CDR3 sequence is CASIGNQGENTEAFF. The CDR3 coding sequence is TGCGCCAGCATCGGAAATCAGGGGGAGAACACTGAAGCTTTCTTT.

This clonotype turned up a few times. A much bigger clone sits one base away, suggesting this may be a read error. The chain has TRBV11-2 and TRBJ2-2, with TRBD2 as a possible D gene (5 bases). This CDR3 region has 14 residues. The V gene's germline CDR1 is SGHAT and CDR2 FQNNGV. Here the CDR3 DNA reads TGTGCCAGCAGCTTAGATGGTACCTCAAGGGAGCTGCTTTTT. This translates into CASSLDGTSRELLF.

The gene calls are TRBV12-3 or TRBV12-4 and TRBJ2-5, with TRBD2 matching over 7 bases. Unmatched junction bases numbered 7, after V lost 5 bases and J lost 1 base. The CDR3 totals 15 residues. CDR3 amino acids: CASSLGGGSQETQYF. CDR3 sequence (DNA): TGTGCCAGCAGTCTCGGCGGGGGATCCCAAGAGACCCAGTACTTC.

V is TRBV12-3 or TRBV12-4 and J is TRBJ1-6; weak D call: TRBD1 (5 bases). This CDR3 contains 15 residues. V was shortened by 8 bases and J by 7 bases, with 18 bases between the two germline ends. The CDR3 nucleotides read TGTGCCAGCCTAGGCGGGGGTCTAGGGAATTCACCCCTCCACTTT. Translating gives CASLGGGLGNSPLHF.

This clonotype was seen a handful of times. The gene calls are TRBV5-4 and TRBJ2-1; 7 bases fit TRBD1. Germline CDR1 and CDR2: SGHNT and YYREEE (reference sequence). The CDR3 runs 17 residues. V lost 1 base and J lost 11; bases outside the gene matches: 18. The CDR3 protein is CASSLWGSGTEKLKQFF. The CDR3 DNA is TGTGCCAGCAGCTTGTGGGGATCCGGGACAGAAAAACTTAAGCAGTTCTTC.

This clonotype was found once. The CDR3 sequence: CASSSPRSAVASEQYF. The CDR3 bases are TGTGCCAGCAGCTCCCCCCGGAGTGCGGTGGCCTCCGAGCAGTACTTC. The V gene is TRBV11-1, the J gene TRBJ2-7; D is unclear. Trimming took 4 bases from V and 6 from J, leaving 22 bases between them. The CDR3 is made up of 16 amino acids. Germline V gene sequence: CDR1 SGHAT, CDR2 FQDESV (reference sequence).

This clonotype has more than one count but fewer than ten. The CDR3, as DNA: TGTGCCACCAGCAGAGAAGGGTTGAGGGATTCACCCCTCCACTTT. Amino acids: CATSREGLRDSPLHF. The chain is built from TRBV15 and TRBJ1-6, with no clear D. The CDR3 is 15 amino acids. CDR1 is LNHNV, CDR2 YYDKDF, per germline (reference sequence). V was trimmed by 0 bases and J by 8 bases, leaving 11 bases between them.

Comments on this clonotype: A much larger clone differs from this one at a single base, so this may be a read error. This chain links TRBV7-8 with TRBJ2-7, with 11 bases matching TRBD1. Germline-derived CDR1 and CDR2 are SGHVS and FQNEAQ. This CDR3 contains 14 residues. Trimming took 5 bases from V and 6 from J; bases not matched to a gene: 6. CDR3 region: CASSPGTGGLEQYF. CDR3 in DNA: TGTGCCAGCAGCCCCGGGACAGGGGGTCTCGAGCAGTACTTC.

This clonotype was recorded at least ten times. This sequence joins TRBV7-3 and TRBJ2-7; D perhaps matches TRBD2 (5 bases). The CDR3 extends over 13 amino acids. Germline CDR1 is SGHTA and CDR2 is FQGTGA. Trimming left V 1 base short and J 6 bases short, with 10 bases between. CDR3 amino acids: CASSLSGSGEQYF. The DNA of the CDR3 is TGTGCCAGCAGCTTAAGCGGGTCTGGCGAGCAGTACTTC. The full variable domain, rest sourced from reference TRBV7-3 and TRBJ2-7, is GAGVSQTPSNKVTEKGKYVELRCDPISGHTALYWYRQSLGQGPEFLIYFQGTGAADDSGLPNDRFFAVRPEGSVSTLKIQRTERGDSAVYLCASSLSGSGEQYFGPGTRLTVT.

The chain links TRBV10-1 to TRBJ2-1; TRBD2 matches at 11 bases. CDR1 is WNHNN and CDR2 is SYGVQD in the germline V gene (reference sequence). This CDR3 contains 17 residues. Losses at the gene ends were 2 bases for V and 5 bases for J; bases not matched to a gene: 8. In nucleotides, the CDR3 is TGCGCCAGCAGTGAGAGTAGCGGGAGGGGGTTGAACAATGAGCAGTTCTTC. Translating it yields CASSESSGRGLNNEQFF.

The chain couples TRBV7-9 to TRBJ1-1, with D unclear. This CDR3 spans 13 amino acids. The V gene lost 3 bases and the J gene lost 1 base, with 6 bases spanning the gap. The germline gives CDR1 SEHNR, CDR2 FQNEAQ (reference sequence). CDR3 bases: TGTGCCAGCAGCTTTCCGGGGAACACTGAAGCTTTCTTT. This sequence encodes CASSFPGNTEAFF.